These 10 T cell receptor beta chains share one sample of origin, sequenced in a study of T cells in Graves' hyperthyroidism and ophthalmopathy. Amplification of TCR beta CDR3 regions was performed using RNA transcripts as template. TCR CDR3 underwent first-round RT-PCR with the HTBI primer set. MiXCR, applied by TCRdb to the multiplex PCR reads, yields one record per CDR3 protein. Altogether hundreds of thousands of distinct CDR3 sequences are present, roughly 15% being singletons, with the ten largest covering around 13%. Specimen: blood. These receptors all stem from a woman aged 40 to 55 with Graves' hyperthyroidism.

This clonotype was recorded many times. The chain couples TRBV28 to TRBJ2-1; 8 bases agree with TRBD2. Germline trimming cut 1 base from V and 7 bases from J; bases unmatched to any gene: 9. The CDR3 has 16 amino acids. In germline, CDR1 is MDHEN, CDR2 SYDVKM. CDR3 sequence (DNA): TGTGCCAGCAGTTTATTAAGCGGGAGCCTTCGGAATGAGCAGTTCTTC. It translates to CASSLLSGSLRNEQFF.

The V call is TRBV4-1, the J call TRBJ2-7; maybe TRBD2 (7 bases). Trimming took off 4 bases at V and 4 bases at J, with 17 bases between the two ends. The CDR3 is 15 amino acids. From germline, CDR1 is MGHRA and CDR2 YSYEKL. DNA of the CDR3: TGCGCCAGCAGCCTGAGGGGGGGAGTAAGGTACGAGCAGTACTTC. Protein sequence: CASSLRGGVRYEQYF.

This clonotype has ten or more counts. The chain carries TRBV27 and TRBJ2-3; TRBD2 aligns across 9 bases. The CDR3 totals 15 residues. With V trimmed by 5 bases and J by 1 base, 4 bases remained unmatched. Germline CDR1 MNHEY, CDR2 SMNVEV (reference sequence). CDR3 coding DNA: TGTGCCAGCAGTCGGACTAGCGCCCGCACAGATACGCAGTATTTT. It codes for CASSRTSARTDTQYF.

This chain joins TRBV10-3 and TRBJ2-6, with no clear D. This CDR3 contains 15 residues. The germline V and J ends were trimmed by 6 bases and 2 bases, with 11 bases remaining between them. Germline loops: CDR1 ENHRY, CDR2 SYGVKD. The CDR3 DNA sequence: TGTGCCATCAGCTCCGGCCCCCCTGGGGCCAACGTCCTGACTTTC. This translates into CAISSGPPGANVLTF.

This clonotype was observed a few times. As DNA, the CDR3 is TGTGCCAGCAGCCCCGGTCATGGGCCGGGTGAAAAACTGTTTTTT. Translated: CASSPGHGPGEKLFF. This chain joins TRBV7-6 and TRBJ1-4; no firm D call. The CDR3 is 15 residues long. Germline CDR1 SGHVS, CDR2 FNYEAQ. V was shortened by 5 bases and J by 7 bases, with 17 bases between the two germline ends.

With regard to this clonotype: A much larger clone lies a single base off, so this may be a read error. This rearrangement joins TRBV27 to TRBJ1-1; a weak D match, TRBD1 (5 bases). Per germline, CDR1 MNHEY and CDR2 SMNVEV (reference sequence). The CDR3 runs 13 residues. The CDR3 spells CAGTDGGNAEAFF. CDR3 DNA: TGTGCCGGCACCGATGGGGGGAACGCTGAAGCTTTCTTT.

Remarks on this clonotype: This could be a read error, since a much larger clone is one nucleotide away. The chain uses TRBV3-1 and TRBJ2-1; no reliable D call. This CDR3 is 15 amino acids long. From germline, CDR1 is LGHDT and CDR2 YNNKEL (reference sequence). Trimming shortened V by 0 bases and J by 7 bases, and 13 bases separated the two germline ends. CDR3 amino acids: CASSQDLSAWNEQFF. The CDR3 bases are TGTGCCAGCAGCCAAGATCTCTCGGCGTGGAATGAGCAGTTCTTC.

The V call is TRBV20-1, the J call TRBJ2-7; D could derive from TRBD1 or TRBD2 (5 bases each). V shed 3 bases and J shed 4 bases, with 16 bases lying between them. Looked up from germline, CDR1 is DFQATT and CDR2 is SNEGSKA (reference sequence). The CDR3 extends over 14 amino acids. In nucleotides, the CDR3 is TGCAGTGCTAGCCGCCCAGGGCGGACTTACGAGCAGTACTTC. Its translation: CSASRPGRTYEQYF.

This clonotype was picked up many times. The chain joins TRBV28 to TRBJ2-1; the D is unclear. Germline-derived CDR1 and CDR2 are MDHEN and SYDVKM. V was trimmed by 4 bases and J by 4 bases, leaving 8 bases between them. The CDR3 runs to 13 residues. The CDR3 bases are TGTGCCAGCAGTTCCAGACAATACAATGAGCAGTTCTTC. This sequence encodes CASSSRQYNEQFF.

In its sample, this clonotype was seen many times. The V call is TRBV7-9, the J call TRBJ1-5; the D gene is possibly TRBD1 (5 bases). Trimming took 9 bases from V and 5 from J, leaving 17 bases between them. The CDR3 covers 14 residues. The germline gives CDR1 SEHNR, CDR2 FQNEAQ (reference sequence). The CDR3 bases are TGTGCCAGTAGCGTCGGGGGGAGTGATCAGCCCCAGCATTTT. The encoded protein is CASSVGGSDQPQHF.